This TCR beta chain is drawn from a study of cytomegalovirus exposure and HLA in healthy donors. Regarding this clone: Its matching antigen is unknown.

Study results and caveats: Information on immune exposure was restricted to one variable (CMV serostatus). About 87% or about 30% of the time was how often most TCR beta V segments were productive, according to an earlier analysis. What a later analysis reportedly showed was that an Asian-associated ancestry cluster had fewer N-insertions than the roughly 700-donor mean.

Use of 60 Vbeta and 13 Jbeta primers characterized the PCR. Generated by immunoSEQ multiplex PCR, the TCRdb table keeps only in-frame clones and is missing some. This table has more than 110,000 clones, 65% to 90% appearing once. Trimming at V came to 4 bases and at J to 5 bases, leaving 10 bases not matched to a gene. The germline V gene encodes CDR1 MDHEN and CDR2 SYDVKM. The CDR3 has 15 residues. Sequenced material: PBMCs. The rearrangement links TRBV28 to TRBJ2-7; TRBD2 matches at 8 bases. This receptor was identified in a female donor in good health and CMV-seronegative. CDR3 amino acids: CASSSPGTRSDEQYF. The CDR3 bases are TGTGCCAGCAGTTCCCCCGGGACTAGGAGTGACGAGCAGTACTTC. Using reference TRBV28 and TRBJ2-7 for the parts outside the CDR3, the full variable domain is DVKVTQSSRYLVKRTGEKVFLECVQDMDHENMFWYRQDPGLGLRLIYFSYDVKMKEKGDIPEGYSVSREKKERFSLILESASTNQTSMYLCASSSPGTRSDEQYFGPGTRLTVT.